This TCR beta chain was sequenced during a study of shared clonotypes between healthy human individuals. As for this clone: A read error may account for a junction end that differs from germline.

Clones were read by immunoSEQ multiplex PCR, and TCRdb kept only the in-frame ones, dropping some. The table records hundreds of thousands of clones, approximately 79% of them present only once. CDR1 and CDR2 from the germline V gene are SNHLY and FYNNEI. The CDR3 is made up of 15 amino acids. The rearrangement uses TRBV2 and TRBJ1-4; D is unresolved. Sequenced sample: memory CD4+ T cells sorted from blood. Subset in this sample: CD45RA-negative fraction. This TCR was recovered from a woman aged 25 to 45 in good health. CDR3 coding DNA: TGTGCCAGCAGTGAAGCGCTTTCCTACGGCAGGACGTCGCTTTTT. It is translated as CASSEALSYGRTSLF.